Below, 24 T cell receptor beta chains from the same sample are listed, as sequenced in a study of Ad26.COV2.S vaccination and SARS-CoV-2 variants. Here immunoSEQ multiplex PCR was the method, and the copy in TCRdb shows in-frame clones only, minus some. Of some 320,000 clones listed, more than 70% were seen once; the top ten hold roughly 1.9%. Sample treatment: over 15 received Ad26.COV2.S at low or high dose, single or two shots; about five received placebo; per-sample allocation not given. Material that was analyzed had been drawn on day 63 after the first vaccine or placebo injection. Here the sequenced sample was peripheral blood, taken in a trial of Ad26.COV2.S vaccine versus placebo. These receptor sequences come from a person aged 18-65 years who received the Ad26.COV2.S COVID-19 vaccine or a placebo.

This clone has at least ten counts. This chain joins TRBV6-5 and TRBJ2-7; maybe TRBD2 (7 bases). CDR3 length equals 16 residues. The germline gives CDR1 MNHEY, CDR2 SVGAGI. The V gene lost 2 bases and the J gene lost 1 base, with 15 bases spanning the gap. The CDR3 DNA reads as TGTGCCAGCAGTTACAAGGGGGGGCTTAGGTCCTACGAGCAGTACTTC. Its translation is CASSYKGGLRSYEQYF.

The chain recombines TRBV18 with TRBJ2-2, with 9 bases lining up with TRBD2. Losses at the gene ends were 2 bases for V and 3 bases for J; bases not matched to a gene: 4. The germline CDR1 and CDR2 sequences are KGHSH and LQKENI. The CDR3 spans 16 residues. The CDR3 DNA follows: TGTGCCAGCTCACCATTACTAGCGGGCTACACCGGGGAGCTGTTTTTT. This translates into CASSPLLAGYTGELFF.

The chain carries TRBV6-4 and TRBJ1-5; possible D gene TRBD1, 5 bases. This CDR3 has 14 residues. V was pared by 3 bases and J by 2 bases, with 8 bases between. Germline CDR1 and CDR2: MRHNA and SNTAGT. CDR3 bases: TGTGCCAGCAGTGAAAGGGGTGGCAATCAGCCCCAGCATTTT. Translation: CASSERGGNQPQHF.

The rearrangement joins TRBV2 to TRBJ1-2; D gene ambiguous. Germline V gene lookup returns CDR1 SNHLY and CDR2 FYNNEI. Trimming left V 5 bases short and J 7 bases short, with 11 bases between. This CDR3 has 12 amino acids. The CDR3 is CASSSQVAGYTF. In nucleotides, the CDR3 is TGTGCCAGCAGTTCCCAGGTGGCTGGCTACACCTTC. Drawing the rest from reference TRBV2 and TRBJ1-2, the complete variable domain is EPEVTQTPSHQVTQMGQEVILRCVPISNHLYFYWYRQILGQKVEFLVSFYNNEISEKSEIFDDQFSVERPDGSNFTLKIRSTKLEDSAMYFCASSSQVAGYTFGSGTRLTVV.

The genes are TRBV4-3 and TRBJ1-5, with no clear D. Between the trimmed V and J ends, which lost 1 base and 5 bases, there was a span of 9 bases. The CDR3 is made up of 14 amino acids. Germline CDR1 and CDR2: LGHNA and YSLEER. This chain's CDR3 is CASSQGVIDQPQHF. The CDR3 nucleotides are TGCGCCAGCAGCCAAGGGGTGATCGATCAGCCCCAGCATTTT.

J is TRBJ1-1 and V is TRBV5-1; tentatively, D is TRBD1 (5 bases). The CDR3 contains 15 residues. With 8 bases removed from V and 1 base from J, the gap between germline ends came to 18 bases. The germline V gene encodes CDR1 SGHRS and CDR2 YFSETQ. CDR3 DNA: TGCGCCAGTTACGAGACGGGACGTACGAACACTGAAGCTTTCTTT. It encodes CASYETGRTNTEAFF.

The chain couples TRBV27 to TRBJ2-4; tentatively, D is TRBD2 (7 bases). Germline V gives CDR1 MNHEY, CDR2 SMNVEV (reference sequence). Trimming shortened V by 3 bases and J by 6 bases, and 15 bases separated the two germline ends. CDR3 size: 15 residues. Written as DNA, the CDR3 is TGTGCCAGCAGTTTCGACAGGCAGCGGGGAAACATTCAGTACTTC. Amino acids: CASSFDRQRGNIQYF.

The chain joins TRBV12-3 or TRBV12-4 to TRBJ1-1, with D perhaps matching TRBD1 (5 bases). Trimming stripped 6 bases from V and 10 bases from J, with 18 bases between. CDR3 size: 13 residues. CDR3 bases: TGTGCCAGCAGCACCTCAGGGTCAGACGCAGCTTTCTTT. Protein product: CASSTSGSDAAFF.

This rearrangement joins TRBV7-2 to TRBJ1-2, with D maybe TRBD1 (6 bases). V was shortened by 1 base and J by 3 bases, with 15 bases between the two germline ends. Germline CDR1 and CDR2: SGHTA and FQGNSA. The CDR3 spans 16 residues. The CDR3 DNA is TGTGCCAGCAGCTTAGGCAGGGGAATTGGGGACTATGGCTACACCTTC. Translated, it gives CASSLGRGIGDYGYTF.

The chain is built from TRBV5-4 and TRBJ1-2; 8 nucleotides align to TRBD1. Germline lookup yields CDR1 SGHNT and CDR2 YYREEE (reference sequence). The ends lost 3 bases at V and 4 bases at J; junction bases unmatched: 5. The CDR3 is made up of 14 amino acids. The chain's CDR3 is CASSSTGGSYGYTF. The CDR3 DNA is TGTGCCAGCAGCTCCACAGGGGGATCCTATGGCTACACCTTC.

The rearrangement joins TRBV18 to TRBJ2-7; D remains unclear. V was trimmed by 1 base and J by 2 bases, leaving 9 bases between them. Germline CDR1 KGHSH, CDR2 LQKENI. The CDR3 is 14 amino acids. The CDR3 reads CASSPLPDTYEQYF. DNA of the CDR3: TGTGCCAGCTCACCACTGCCAGATACCTACGAGCAGTACTTC. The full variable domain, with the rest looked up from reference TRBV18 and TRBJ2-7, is NAGVMQNPRHLVRRRGQEARLRCSPMKGHSHVYWYRQLPEEGLKFMVYLQKENIIDESGMPKERFSAEFPKEGPSILRIQQVVRGDSAAYFCASSPLPDTYEQYFGPGTRLTVT.

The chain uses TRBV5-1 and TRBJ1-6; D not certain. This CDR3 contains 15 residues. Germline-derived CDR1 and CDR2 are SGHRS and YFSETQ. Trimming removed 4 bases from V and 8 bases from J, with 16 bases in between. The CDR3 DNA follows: TGCGCCAGCAGCCTGGGCCGTGCGGGCGATTCACCCCTCCACTTT. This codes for CASSLGRAGDSPLHF.

As DNA, the CDR3 is TGTGCCAGTAGTCCCCTAGTAGGATTACAAGGGGCAACCCTCCACTTT. This gives the protein CASSPLVGLQGATLHF. The V and J genes are TRBV19 and TRBJ1-6; perhaps TRBD1 as D (5 bases). The CDR3 runs 16 residues. Germline V gives CDR1 LNHDA, CDR2 SQIVND (reference sequence). The V and J ends lost 5 bases and 14 bases respectively, with 25 bases between them.

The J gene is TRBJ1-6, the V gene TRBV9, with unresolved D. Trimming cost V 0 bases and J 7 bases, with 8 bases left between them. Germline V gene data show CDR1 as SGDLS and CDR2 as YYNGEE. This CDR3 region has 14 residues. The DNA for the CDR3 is TGTGCCAGCAGCGTAGAAAGGGCGAATTCACCCCTCCACTTT. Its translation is CASSVERANSPLHF.

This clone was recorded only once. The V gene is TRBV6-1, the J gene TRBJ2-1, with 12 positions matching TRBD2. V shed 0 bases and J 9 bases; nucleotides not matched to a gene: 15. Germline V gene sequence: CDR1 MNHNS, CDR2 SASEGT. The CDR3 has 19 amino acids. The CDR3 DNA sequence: TGTGCCAGCAGTGAAGCGCGAATTATTCTAGCGGGGGGGTTGGGTGAGCAGTTCTTC. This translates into CASSEARIILAGGLGEQFF.

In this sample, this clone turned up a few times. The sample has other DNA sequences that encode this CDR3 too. CDR3 DNA sequence: TGTGCCAGCAGTTTGGGCGGGGGCTATGGCTACACCTTC. This gives the protein CASSLGGGYGYTF. The chain joins TRBV12-3 or TRBV12-4 to TRBJ1-2; D may be TRBD1 (5 bases). CDR3 length: 13 amino acids. Deletions cut 3 bases from V and 4 bases from J, with 9 bases between.

CDR3 residues: CASSQARGTTEAFF. The DNA for the CDR3 is TGCGCCAGCAGCCAAGCGAGAGGGACAACTGAAGCTTTCTTT. This chain connects TRBV4-1 to TRBJ1-1; a possible D gene is TRBD1 (6 bases). Deletions cut 1 base from V and 5 bases from J, with 11 bases between. Germline CDR1 is MGHRA and CDR2 is YSYEKL. This CDR3 is built from 14 residues.

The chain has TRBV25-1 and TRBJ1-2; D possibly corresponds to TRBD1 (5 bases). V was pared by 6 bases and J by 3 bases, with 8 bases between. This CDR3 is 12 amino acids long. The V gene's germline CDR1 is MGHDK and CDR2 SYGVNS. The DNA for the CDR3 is TGTGCCAGCAGCGACAGTCACTATGGCTACACCTTC. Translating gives CASSDSHYGYTF.

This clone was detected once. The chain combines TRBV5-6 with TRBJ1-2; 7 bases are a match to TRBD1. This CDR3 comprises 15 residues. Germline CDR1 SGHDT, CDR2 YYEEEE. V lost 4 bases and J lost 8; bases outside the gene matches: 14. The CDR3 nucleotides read TGTGCCAGCAGCCCAGCCGACAGGGATCGGCAAGGCTACACCTTC. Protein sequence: CASSPADRDRQGYTF.

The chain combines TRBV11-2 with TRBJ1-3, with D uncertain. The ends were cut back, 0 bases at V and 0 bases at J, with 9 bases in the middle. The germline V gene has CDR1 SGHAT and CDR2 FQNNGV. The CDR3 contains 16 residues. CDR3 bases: TGTGCCAGCAGCTTAGAACCGCGGGCCTCTGGAAACACCATATATTTT. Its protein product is CASSLEPRASGNTIYF.

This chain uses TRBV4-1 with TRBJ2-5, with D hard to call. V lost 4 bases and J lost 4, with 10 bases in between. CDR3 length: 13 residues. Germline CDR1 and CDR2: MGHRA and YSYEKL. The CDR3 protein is CASSRMYRETQYF. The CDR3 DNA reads TGCGCCAGCAGCCGTATGTATCGAGAGACCCAGTACTTC.

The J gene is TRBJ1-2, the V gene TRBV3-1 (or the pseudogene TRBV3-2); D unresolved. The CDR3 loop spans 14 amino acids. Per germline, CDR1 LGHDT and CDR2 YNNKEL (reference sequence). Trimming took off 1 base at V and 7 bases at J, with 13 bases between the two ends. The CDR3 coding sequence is TGTGCCAGCAGCCAAGGAAACGGGGTTGGTGGCTACACCTTC. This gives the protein CASSQGNGVGGYTF.

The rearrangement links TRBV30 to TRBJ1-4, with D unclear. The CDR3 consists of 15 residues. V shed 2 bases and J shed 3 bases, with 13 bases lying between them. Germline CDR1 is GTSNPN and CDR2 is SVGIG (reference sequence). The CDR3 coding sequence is TGTGCCTGGAGTCTTCCCGGGGTCGCTAATGAAAAACTGTTTTTT. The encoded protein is CAWSLPGVANEKLFF.

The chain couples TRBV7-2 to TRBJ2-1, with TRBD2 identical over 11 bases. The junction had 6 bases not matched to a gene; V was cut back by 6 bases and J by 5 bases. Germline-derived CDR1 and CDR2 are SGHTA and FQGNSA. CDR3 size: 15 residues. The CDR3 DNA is TGTGCCAGCAGGACAACTAGCGGGGGCCACAATGAGCAGTTCTTC. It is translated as CASRTTSGGHNEQFF. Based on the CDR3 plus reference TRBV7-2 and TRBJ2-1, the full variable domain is GAGVSQSPSNKVTEKGKDVELRCDPISGHTALYWYRQSLGQGLEFLIYFQGNSAPDKSGLPSDRFSAERTGGSVSTLTIQRTQQEDSAVYLCASRTTSGGHNEQFFGPGTRLTVL.